This T cell receptor beta chain emerged from a study of T cell changes during pregnancy in multiple sclerosis. Using immunoSEQ multiplex PCR, the repertoire was profiled, and TCRdb retains in-frame clones only, with some absent. Among 35,000 to 50,000 clones listed, roughly 93% were seen once. This CDR3 comprises 16 residues. With 1 base clipped from V and 0 bases from J, the junction kept 0 bases outside the gene matches. CDR1 LNHDA and CDR2 SQIVND come from the germline V gene (reference sequence). The chain links TRBV19 to TRBJ2-1, with 10 bases aligning to TRBD2. Specimen: PBMCs (not recorded whether the cells were cultured). The source of this sequence is a female donor with multiple sclerosis, enrolled in a pregnancy study. As DNA, the CDR3 is TGTGCCAGTAGTATAGGGACTAGCGGCTCCTACAATGAGCAGTTCTTC. It is translated as CASSIGTSGSYNEQFF.